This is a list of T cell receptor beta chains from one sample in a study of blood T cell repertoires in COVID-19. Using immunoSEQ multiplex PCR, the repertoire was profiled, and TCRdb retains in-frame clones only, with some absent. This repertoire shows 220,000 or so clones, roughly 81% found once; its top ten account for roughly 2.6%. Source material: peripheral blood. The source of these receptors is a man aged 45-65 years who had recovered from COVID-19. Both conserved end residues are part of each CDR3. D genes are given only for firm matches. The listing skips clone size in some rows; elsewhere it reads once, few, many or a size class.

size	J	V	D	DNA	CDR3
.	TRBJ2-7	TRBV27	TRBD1	TGTGCCAGCAGTTTATTCCCGGGACAGGCCTACGAGCAGTACTTC	CASSLFPGQAYEQYF
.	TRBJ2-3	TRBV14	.	TGTGCCAGCAGTATCTACCCCGGTCCGCTGTATTTT	CASSIYPGPLYF
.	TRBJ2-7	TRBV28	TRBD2	TGTGCCAGCAACAAAGGGACTAGCGGGAGTAGGGAGCAGTACTTC	CASNKGTSGSREQYF
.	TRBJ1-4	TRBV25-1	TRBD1	TGTGCCAGCAGTGAACTGGGACAGGGCTATGAAAAACTGTTTTTT	CASSELGQGYEKLFF
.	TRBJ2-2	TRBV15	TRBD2	TGTGCCACCAGCAGGAAACTAGCGGGAGTTCCCGGGGAGCTGTTTTTT	CATSRKLAGVPGELFF
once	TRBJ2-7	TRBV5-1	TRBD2	TGCGCCAGCAGCTCTACCGGGACTAGCGGGATAAGCTCCTACGAGCAGTACTTC	CASSSTGTSGISSYEQYF
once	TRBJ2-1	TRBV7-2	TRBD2	TGTGCCAGCAGCTTAGTCGCTAGCGGGACCTACAATGAGCAGTTCTTC	CASSLVASGTYNEQFF
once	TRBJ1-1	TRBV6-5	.	TGTGCCAGCAGGCAATCCTGGACATCGAACACTGAAGCTTTCTTT	CASRQSWTSNTEAFF
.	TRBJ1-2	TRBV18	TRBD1	TGTGCCAGCTCACCAGGCCCGACAGGGGTTAATGGCTACACCTTC	CASSPGPTGVNGYTF
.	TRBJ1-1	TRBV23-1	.	TGCGCCAGCAGTCGCTCGACAGAGTACCCCACTGAAGCTTTCTTT	CASSRSTEYPTEAFF
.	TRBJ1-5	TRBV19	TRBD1	TGTGCCAGTAGTAGGGACAGGGGAAGCAATCAGCCCCAGCATTTT	CASSRDRGSNQPQHF
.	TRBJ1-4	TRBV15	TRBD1	TGTGCCACCAGCAGAGGGACAGGGTTTGGAGCTAATGAAAAACTGTTTTTT	CATSRGTGFGANEKLFF
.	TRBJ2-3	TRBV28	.	TGTGCCAGCTATCCTAATGCGGTTAGCACAGATACGCAGTATTTT	CASYPNAVSTDTQYF
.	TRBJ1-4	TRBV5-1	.	TGCGCCAGCAGCTTTAAAGGGGGAATTGAAAAACTGTTTTTT	CASSFKGGIEKLFF
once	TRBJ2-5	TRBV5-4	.	TGTGCCAGCAGCTTGGGGGTTCCACAGGGCCAAGAGACCCAGTACTTC	CASSLGVPQGQETQYF
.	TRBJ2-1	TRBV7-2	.	TGTGCCAGCAGCTCTTCGTTAGCGGAAGCCCACAATGAGCAGTTCTTC	CASSSSLAEAHNEQFF
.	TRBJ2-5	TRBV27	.	TGTGCCAGCAGGGCCGGGGGGCGGGGCCAAGAGACCCAGTACTTC	CASRAGGRGQETQYF
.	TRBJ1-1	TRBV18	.	TGTGCCAGCTCACCACCTAACGGGGGGCCGAACACTGAAGCTTTCTTT	CASSPPNGGPNTEAFF
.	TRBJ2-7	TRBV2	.	TGTGCCAGCAGGCAGGGACTTTCCAGCTCCTACGAGCAGTACTTC	CASRQGLSSSYEQYF